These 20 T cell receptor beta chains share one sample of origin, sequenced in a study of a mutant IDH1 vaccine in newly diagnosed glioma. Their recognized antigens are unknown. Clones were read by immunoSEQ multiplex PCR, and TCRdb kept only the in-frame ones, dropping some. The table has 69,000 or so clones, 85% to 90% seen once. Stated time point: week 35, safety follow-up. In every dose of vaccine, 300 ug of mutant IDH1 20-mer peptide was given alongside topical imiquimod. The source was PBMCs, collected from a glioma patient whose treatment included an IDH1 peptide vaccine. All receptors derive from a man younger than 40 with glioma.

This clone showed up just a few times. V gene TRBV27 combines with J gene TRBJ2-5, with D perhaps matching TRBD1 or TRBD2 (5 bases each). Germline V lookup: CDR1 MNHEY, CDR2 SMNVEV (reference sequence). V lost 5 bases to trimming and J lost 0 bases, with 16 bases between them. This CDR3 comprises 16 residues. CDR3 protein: CASSPKTGTNQETQYF. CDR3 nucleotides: TGTGCCAGCAGTCCCAAAACCGGGACCAACCAAGAGACCCAGTACTTC.

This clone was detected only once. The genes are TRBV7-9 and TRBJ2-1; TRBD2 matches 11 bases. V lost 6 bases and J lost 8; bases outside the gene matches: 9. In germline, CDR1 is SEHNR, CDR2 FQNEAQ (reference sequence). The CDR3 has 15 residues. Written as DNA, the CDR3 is TGTGCCAGCAGTTCAACTAGCGGGAGTAGCGATGAGCAGTTCTTC. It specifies CASSSTSGSSDEQFF. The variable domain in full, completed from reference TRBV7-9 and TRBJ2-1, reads DTGVSQNPRHKITKRGQNVTFRCDPISEHNRLYWYRQTLGQGPEFLTYFQNEAQLEKSRLLSDRFSAERPKGSFSTLEIQRTEQGDSAMYLCASSSTSGSSDEQFFGPGTRLTVL.

Written as DNA, the CDR3 is TGTGCCAGCGGCCCCGGACAGGGTGACACTGAAGCTTTCTTT. Translated, it gives CASGPGQGDTEAFF. The chain recombines TRBV28 with TRBJ1-1; TRBD1 matches at 8 bases. Germline V lookup: CDR1 MDHEN, CDR2 SYDVKM. The CDR3 sequence is 14 residues long. J gave up 3 bases and V 8 bases, and 8 bases lay outside the gene matches.

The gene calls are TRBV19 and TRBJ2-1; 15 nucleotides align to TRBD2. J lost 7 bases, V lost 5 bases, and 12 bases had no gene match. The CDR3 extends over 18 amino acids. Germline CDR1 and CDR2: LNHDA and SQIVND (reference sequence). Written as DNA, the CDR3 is TGTGCCAGTAGTGCCCCCCGGACTAGCGGGAGGGCCGGAAATGAGCAGTTCTTC. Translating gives CASSAPRTSGRAGNEQFF.

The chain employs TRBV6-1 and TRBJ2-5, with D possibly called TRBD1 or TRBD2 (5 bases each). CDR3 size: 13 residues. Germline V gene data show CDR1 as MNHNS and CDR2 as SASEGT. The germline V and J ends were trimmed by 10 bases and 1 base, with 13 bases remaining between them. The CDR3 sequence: CANRKGPQETQYF. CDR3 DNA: TGTGCCAATAGGAAGGGACCCCAAGAGACCCAGTACTTC.

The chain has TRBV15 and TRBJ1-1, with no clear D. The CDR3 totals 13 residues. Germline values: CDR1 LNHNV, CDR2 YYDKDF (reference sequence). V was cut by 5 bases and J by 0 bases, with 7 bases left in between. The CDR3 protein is CATSPHLNTEAFF. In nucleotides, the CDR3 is TGTGCCACCAGCCCCCACCTGAACACTGAAGCTTTCTTT.

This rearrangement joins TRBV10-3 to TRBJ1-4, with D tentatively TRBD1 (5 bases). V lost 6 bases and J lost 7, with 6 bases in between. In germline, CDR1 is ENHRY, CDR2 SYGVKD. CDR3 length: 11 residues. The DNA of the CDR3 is TGTGCCATCAGGCAGGGTGAAAAACTGTTTTTT. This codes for CAIRQGEKLFF.

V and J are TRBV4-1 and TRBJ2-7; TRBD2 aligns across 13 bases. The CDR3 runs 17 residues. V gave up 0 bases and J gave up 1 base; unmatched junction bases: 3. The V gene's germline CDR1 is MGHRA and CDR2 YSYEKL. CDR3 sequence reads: CASSQDGTSGDSYEQYF. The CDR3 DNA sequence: TGCGCCAGCAGCCAAGACGGGACTAGCGGGGATTCCTACGAGCAGTACTTC.

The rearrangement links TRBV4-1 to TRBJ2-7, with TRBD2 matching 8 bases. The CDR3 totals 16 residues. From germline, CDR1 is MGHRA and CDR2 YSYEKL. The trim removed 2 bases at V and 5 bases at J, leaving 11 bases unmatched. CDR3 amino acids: CASSQPPGTRRDEQYF. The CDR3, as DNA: TGCGCCAGCAGCCAACCCCCCGGGACTAGAAGGGACGAGCAGTACTTC.

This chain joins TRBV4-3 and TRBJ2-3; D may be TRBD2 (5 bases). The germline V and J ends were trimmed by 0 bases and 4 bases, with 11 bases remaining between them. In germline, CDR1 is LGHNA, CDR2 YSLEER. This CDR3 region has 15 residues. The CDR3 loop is CASSQDTRSADTQYF. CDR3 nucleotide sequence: TGCGCCAGCAGCCAAGATACTAGGTCCGCAGATACGCAGTATTTT.

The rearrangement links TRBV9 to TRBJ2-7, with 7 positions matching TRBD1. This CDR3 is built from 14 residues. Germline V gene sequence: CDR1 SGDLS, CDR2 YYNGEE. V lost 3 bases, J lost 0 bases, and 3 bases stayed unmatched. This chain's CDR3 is CASSAGQASYEQYF. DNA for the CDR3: TGTGCCAGCAGCGCCGGACAGGCCTCCTACGAGCAGTACTTC.

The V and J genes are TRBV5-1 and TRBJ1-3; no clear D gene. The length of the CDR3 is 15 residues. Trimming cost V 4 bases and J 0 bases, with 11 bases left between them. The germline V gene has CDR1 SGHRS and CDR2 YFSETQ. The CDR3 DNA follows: TGCGCCAGCAGCGTCCAGAGCAACTCTGGAAACACCATATATTTT. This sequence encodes CASSVQSNSGNTIYF.

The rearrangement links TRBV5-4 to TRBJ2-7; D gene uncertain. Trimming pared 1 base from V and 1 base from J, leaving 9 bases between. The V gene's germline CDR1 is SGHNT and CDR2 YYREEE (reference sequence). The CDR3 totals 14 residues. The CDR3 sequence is CASSLHDRSYEQYF. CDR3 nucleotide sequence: TGTGCCAGCAGCTTGCACGACCGGTCCTACGAGCAGTACTTC.

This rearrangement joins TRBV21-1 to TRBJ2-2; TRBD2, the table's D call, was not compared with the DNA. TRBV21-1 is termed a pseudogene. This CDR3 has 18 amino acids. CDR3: CASSKAEGLFRNTGELFF. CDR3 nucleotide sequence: TGTGCCAGCAGCAAAGCGGAGGGCCTTTTTCGTAACACCGGGGAGCTGTTTTTT.

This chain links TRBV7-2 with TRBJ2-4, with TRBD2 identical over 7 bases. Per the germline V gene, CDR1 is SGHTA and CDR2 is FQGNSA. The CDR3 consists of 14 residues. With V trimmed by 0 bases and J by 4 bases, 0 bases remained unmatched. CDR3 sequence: CASSLAGGKNIQYF. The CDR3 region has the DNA TGTGCCAGCAGCTTAGCGGGGGGGAAAAACATTCAGTACTTC.

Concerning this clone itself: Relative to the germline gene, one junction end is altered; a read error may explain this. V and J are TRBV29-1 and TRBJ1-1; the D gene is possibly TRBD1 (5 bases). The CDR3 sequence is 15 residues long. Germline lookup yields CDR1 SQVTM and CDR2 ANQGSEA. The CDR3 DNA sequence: TGCAGGGTTGGTCCTAGGGTAGGGGTAGACACTGAAGCTTTCTTT. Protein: CRVGPRVGVDTEAFF.

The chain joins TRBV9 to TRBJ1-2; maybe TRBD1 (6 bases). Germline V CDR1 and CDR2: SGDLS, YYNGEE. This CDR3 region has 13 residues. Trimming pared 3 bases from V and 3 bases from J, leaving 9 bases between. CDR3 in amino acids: CASSARTDYGYTF. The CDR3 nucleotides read TGTGCCAGCAGCGCCCGGACAGACTATGGCTACACCTTC.

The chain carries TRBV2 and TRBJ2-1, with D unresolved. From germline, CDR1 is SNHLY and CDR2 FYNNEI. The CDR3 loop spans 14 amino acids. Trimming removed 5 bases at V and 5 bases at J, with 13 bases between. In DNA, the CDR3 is TGTGCCAGCAGTCCCCTCCGACGGGACAATGAGCAGTTCTTC. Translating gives CASSPLRRDNEQFF. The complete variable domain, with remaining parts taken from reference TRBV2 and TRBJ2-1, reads EPEVTQTPSHQVTQMGQEVILRCVPISNHLYFYWYRQILGQKVEFLVSFYNNEISEKSEIFDDQFSVERPDGSNFTLKIRSTKLEDSAMYFCASSPLRRDNEQFFGPGTRLTVL.

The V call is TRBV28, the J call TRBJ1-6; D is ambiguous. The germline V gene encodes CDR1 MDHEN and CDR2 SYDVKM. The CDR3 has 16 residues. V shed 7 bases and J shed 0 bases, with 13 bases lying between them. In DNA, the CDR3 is TGTGCCAGCAATGGCGTAATGAGCTCCTATAATTCACCCCTCCACTTT. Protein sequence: CASNGVMSSYNSPLHF.

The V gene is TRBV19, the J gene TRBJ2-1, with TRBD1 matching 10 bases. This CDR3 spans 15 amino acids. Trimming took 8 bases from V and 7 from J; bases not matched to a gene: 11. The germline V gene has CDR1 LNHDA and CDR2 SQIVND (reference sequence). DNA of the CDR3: TGTGCCAGTCACTACGCCGGGACAGGGGAAAATGAGCAGTTCTTC. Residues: CASHYAGTGENEQFF.